This TCR beta chain was captured in a study of graft-versus-host responses after intestinal transplantation (dated by TCRdb to about 2021). The study in broad terms: Recipients received multivisceral, liver-intestinal, or isolated intestinal transplants. All recipients received anti-thymocyte globulin induction followed by maintenance tacrolimus and steroids for roughly 3 years. A peak of at least 4% donor T cells among recipient peripheral blood mononuclear cells was the definition used for donor T cell macrochimerism. Samples from three later patients were sequenced in-house on an Illumina MiSeq with MiXCR processing rather than by the commercial service. The cohort enrolled about two dozen intestinal transplant recipients, one of whom was a retransplant, and 3 patients without pretransplant specimens were excluded. To identify alloreactive clones, pre-transplant mixed lymphocyte reaction products were sequenced and compared with unstimulated pre-transplant donor and recipient T cells. After intestinal transplantation, graft-versus-host and host-versus-graft alloreactive T cell clones in the graft, circulation and bone marrow were tracked using bulk TCR-beta CDR3 sequencing. Broader findings and caveats from the paper: In patients with donor T cell macrochimerism, the allografts had high GvH to HvG T cell clonal ratios. The relatively low number and heterogeneity of intestinal transplant patients limited the conclusions. Peak levels of circulating GvH clones were associated with declines in HvG clones early after transplant. GvH clones were found in recipient bone marrow, and some of the GvH clones appeared earlier in ileal mucosa or blood, which is consistent with an intestinal mucosal origin.

Concerning this clone itself: The antigen it recognizes is unknown. Base qualities are not at hand, and no much larger clone is one base apart.

The V end loses 0 bases and the J end loses 7 bases, and a stretch of 13 bases separates them. The germline V gene (reference sequence) provides CDR1 GTSNPN and CDR2 SVGIG. The CDR3 sequence holds 14 residues, the cysteine and phenylalanine included. Only CDR3 DNA is held: 42 bases, read in frame from base 1. The time point label for this specimen denotes: cells obtained before transplantation from donor or recipient. CD3+CD4+ and CD3+CD8+ populations were FACS-sorted from unstimulated pre-transplant donor and recipient cells taken from spleen or lymph nodes. Library preparation used the immunoSEQ multiplex PCR assay. In most patients, genomic DNA was isolated using the Qiagen DNeasy Blood and Tissue Kit and sent frozen to Adaptive Biotechnologies for TCR sequencing. Adaptive Biotechnologies carried out high-throughput TCR-beta CDR3 sequencing of genomic DNA for most patients. The study's own analysis went as follows. TCR sequencing data for around 19 patients were retrieved from Adaptive's ImmunoSEQ software; three other patients were processed with MiXCR and VDJtools. CD4 versus CD8 sorting errors were corrected by removing sequences found in both subsets at a frequency ratio below 5:1. Because the origin of CDR3 nucleotide sequences shared between donor and recipient could not be assigned, those sequences were removed. At least 2-fold expansion over unstimulated cells and a minimum CFSE-low frequency of 0.002% (template counts) or 0.001% (read counts) were required for clones to be classified as alloreactive. Mappable clones were those detected in sequenced pre-transplant spleen, lymph node, or MLR CFSE-low populations of the donor or recipient. Cumulative frequency of alloreactive clones was calculated as a percentage of all sequences weighted by copy number. TCRdb took over this immuneACCESS table, retaining in-frame rearrangements with V and J assigned. Such tables are incomplete; in checked studies, under half of the missing clones stem from an unresolved V gene, and the remainder is unexplained. The V and J calls and clone size were taken over from that table, and D and trimming were inferred from the DNA. For this sample the table gives 85,000 to 100,000 clones, of which approximately 90% were detected only once. In total, the top ten clones hold about 0.073% of the sample.

The sample was unstimulated CD8+ T cells sorted from spleen or lymph node cells, taken before transplant. The rearrangement combines TRBV30 with TRBJ2-1; possibly the D gene is TRBD2, per 5 matching bases. The receptor was isolated from a human donor who was the organ donor for an intestinal transplant. The nucleotide sequence reads as follows: TGTGCCTGGAGTGTGGCGCTAGCCCTAAATGAGCAGTTCTTC. Its amino acids are CAWSVALALNEQFF.